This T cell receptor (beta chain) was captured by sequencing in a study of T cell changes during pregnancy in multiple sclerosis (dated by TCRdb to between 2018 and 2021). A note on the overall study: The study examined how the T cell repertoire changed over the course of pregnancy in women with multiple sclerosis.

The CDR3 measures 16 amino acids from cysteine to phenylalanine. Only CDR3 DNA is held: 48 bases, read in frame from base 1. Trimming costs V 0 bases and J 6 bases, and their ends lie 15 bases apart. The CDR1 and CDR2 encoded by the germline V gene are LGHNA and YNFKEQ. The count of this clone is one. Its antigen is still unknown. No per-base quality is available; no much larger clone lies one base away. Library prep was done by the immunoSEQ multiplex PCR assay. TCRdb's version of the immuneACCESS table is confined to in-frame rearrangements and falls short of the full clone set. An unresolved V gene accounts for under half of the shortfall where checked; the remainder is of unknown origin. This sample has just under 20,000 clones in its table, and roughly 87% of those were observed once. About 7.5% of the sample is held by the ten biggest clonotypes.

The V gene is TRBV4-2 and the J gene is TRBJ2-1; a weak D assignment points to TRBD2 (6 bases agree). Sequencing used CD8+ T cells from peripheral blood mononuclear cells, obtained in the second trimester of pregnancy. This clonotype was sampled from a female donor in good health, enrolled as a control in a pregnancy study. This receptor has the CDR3 CASSQDWSSASNEQFF. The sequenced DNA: TGTGCCAGCAGCCAAGATTGGTCTAGCGCATCCAATGAGCAGTTCTTC.